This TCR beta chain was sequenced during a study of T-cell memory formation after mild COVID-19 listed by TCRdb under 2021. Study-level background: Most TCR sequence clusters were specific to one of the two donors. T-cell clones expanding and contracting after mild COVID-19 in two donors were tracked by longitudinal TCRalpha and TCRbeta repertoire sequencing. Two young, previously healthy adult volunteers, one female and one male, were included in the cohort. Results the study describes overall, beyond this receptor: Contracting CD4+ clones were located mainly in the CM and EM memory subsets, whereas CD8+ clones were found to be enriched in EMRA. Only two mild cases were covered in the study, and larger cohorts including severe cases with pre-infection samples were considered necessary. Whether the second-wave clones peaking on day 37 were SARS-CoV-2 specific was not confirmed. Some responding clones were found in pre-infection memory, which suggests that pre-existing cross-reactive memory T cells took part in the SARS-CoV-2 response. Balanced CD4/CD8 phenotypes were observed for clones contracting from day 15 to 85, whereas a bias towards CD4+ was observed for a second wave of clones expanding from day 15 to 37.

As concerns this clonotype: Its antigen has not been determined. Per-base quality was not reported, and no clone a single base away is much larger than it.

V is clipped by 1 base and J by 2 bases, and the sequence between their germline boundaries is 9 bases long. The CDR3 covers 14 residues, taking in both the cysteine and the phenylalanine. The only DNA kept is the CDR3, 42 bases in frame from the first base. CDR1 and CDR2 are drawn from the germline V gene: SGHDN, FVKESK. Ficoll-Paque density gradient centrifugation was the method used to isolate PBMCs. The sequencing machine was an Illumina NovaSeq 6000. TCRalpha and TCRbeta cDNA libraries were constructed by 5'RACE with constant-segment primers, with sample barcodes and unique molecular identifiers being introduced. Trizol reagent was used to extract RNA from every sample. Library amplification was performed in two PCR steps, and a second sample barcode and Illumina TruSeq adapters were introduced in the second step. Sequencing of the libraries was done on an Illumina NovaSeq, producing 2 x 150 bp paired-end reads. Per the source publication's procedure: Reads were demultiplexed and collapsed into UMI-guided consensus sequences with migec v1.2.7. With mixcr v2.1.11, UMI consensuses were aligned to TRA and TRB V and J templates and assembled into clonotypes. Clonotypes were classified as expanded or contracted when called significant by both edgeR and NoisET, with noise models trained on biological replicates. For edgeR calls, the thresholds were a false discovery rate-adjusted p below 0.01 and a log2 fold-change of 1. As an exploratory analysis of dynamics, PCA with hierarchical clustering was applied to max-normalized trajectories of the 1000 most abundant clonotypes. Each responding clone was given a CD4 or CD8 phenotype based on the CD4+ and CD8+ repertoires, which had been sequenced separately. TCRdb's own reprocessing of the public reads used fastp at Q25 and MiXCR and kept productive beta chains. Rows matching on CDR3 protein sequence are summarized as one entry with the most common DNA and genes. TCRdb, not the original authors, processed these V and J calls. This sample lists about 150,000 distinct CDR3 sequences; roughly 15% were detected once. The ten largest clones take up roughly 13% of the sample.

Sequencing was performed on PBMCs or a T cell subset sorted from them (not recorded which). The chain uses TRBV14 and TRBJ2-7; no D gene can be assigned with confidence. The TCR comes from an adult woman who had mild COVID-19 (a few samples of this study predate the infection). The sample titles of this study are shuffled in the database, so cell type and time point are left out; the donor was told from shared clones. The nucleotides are TGTGCCAGCAGCCAAGGGCGGATTGCCTACGAGCAGTACTTC. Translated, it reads CASSQGRIAYEQYF.